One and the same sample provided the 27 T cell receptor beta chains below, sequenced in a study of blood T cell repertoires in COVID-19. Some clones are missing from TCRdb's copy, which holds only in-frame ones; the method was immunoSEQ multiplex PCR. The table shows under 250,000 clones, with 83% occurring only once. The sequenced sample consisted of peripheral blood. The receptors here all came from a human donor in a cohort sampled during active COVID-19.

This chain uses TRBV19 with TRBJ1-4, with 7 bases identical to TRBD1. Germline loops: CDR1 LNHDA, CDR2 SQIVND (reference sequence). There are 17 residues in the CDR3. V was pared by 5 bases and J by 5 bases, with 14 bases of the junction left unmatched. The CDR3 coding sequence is TGTGCCAGTAGTTTTTCTTTTCGGACAGGCCTAAATGAAAAACTGTTTTTT. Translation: CASSFSFRTGLNEKLFF.

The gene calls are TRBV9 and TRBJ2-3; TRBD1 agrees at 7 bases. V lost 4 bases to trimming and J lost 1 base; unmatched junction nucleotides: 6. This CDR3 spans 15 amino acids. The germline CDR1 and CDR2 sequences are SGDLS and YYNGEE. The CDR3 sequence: CASSLRTGGTDTQYF. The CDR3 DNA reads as TGTGCCAGCAGCCTTCGGACAGGAGGCACAGATACGCAGTATTTT. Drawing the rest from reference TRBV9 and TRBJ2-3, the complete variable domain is DSGVTQTPKHLITATGQRVTLRCSPRSGDLSVYWYQQSLDQGLQFLIQYYNGEERAKGNILERFSAQQFPDLHSELNLSSLELGDSALYFCASSLRTGGTDTQYFGPGTRLTVL.

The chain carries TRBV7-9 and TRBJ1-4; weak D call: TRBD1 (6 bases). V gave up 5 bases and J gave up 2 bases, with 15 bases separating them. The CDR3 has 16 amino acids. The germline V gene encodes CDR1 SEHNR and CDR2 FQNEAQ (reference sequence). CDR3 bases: TGTGCCAGCAGCGCCACCAGGGGCAGGACTAATGAAAAACTGTTTTTT. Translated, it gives CASSATRGRTNEKLFF.

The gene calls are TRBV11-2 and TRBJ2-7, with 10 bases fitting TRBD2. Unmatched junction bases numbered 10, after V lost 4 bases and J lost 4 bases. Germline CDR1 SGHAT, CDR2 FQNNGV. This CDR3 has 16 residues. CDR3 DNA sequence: TGTGCCAGCAGCTCCCAAAGCGGGGGGGCTTATTACGAGCAGTACTTC. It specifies CASSSQSGGAYYEQYF. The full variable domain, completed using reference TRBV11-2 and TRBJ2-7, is EAGVAQSPRYKIIEKRQSVAFWCNPISGHATLYWYQQILGQGPKLLIQFQNNGVVDDSQLPKDRFSAERLKGVDSTLKIQPAKLEDSAVYLCASSSQSGGAYYEQYFGPGTRLTVT.

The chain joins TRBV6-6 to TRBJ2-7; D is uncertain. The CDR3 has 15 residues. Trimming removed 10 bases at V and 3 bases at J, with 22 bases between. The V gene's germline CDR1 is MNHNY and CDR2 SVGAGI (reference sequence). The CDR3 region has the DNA TGTGCCACCGTCCTCGACATCCTTCAAATCTACGAGCAGTACTTC. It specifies CATVLDILQIYEQYF.

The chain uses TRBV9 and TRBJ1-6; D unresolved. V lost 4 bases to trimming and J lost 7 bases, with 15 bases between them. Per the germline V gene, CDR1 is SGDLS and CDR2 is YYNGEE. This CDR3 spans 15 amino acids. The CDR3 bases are TGTGCCAGCAGCCCCCGGGGTCACGCAAATTCACCCCTCCACTTT. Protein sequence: CASSPRGHANSPLHF.

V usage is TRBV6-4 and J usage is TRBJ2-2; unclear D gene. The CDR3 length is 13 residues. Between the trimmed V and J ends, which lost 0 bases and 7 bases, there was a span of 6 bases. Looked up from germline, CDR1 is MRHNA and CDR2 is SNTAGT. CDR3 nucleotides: TGTGCCAGCAGTGACTCTGGCAGCGGGGAGCTGTTTTTT. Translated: CASSDSGSGELFF.

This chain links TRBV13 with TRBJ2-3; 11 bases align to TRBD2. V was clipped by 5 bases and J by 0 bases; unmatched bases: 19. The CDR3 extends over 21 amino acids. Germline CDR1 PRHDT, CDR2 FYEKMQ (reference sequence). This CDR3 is CASSPRPGTSGQAPSTDTQYF. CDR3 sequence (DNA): TGTGCCAGCAGCCCCAGACCCGGGACTAGCGGTCAAGCCCCTAGCACAGATACGCAGTATTTT.

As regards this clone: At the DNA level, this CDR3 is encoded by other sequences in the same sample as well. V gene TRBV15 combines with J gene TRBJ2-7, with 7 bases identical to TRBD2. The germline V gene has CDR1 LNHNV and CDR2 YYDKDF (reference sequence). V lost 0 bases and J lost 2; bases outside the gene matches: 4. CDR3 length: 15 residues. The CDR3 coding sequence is TGTGCCACCAGCAGAGATCTAGGACTAGCCTACGAGCAGTACTTC. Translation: CATSRDLGLAYEQYF.

CDR3 coding DNA: TGTGCCAGCAGCAGGAGGGACAGGGAAACTGAAGCTTTCTTT. Amino acids: CASSRRDRETEAFF. The chain employs TRBV5-8 and TRBJ1-1; 9 bases match TRBD1. The CDR3 is made up of 14 amino acids. V lost 4 bases and J lost 5; bases outside the gene matches: 6. The germline V gene has CDR1 SGHTS and CDR2 YDEGEE.

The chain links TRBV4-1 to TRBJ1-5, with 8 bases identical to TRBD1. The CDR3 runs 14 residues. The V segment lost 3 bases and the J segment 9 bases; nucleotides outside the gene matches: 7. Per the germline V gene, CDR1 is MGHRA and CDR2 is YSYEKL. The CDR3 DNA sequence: TGCGCCAGCAGCCAGGGACAGGTCCCGGGGCCCCAGCATTTT. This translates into CASSQGQVPGPQHF.

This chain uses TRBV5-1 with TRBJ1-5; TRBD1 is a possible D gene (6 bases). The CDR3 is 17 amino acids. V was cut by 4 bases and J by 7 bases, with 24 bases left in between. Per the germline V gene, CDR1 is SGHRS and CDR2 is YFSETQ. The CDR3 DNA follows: TGCGCCAGCAGCCTTAGATACCGGGACACCGCTCGACAGCCCCAGCATTTT. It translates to CASSLRYRDTARQPQHF.

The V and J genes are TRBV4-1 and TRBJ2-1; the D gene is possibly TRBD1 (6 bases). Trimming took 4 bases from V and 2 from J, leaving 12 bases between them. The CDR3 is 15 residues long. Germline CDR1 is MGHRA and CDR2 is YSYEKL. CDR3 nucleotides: TGCGCCAGCAGCCTCCAGGGGAATCCCTACAATGAGCAGTTCTTC. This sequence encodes CASSLQGNPYNEQFF.

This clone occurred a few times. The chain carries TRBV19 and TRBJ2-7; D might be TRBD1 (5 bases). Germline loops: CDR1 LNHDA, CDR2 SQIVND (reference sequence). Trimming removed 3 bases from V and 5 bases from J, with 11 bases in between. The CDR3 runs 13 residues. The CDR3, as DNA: TGTGCCAGTAGTATCGATAGGGGCGACGAGCAGTACTTC. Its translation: CASSIDRGDEQYF.

CDR3 protein: CASGERTEAFF. The CDR3 region has the DNA TGCGCCAGCGGGGAGCGGACTGAAGCTTTCTTT. The chain recombines TRBV10-1 with TRBJ1-1; no clear D. CDR1 is WNHNN and CDR2 is SYGVQD in the germline V gene (reference sequence). V was shortened by 8 bases and J by 5 bases, with 9 bases between the two germline ends. The CDR3 runs to 11 residues.

The CDR3 DNA sequence: TGTGCCAGCAGTTACGGGGGGGGTGTCTCCTACAATGAGCAGTTCTTC. Its translation: CASSYGGGVSYNEQFF. The chain is built from TRBV6-5 and TRBJ2-1; 7 bases fit TRBD2. V lost 2 bases and J lost 0; bases outside the gene matches: 4. CDR3 size: 16 residues. CDR1 and CDR2 from the germline V gene are MNHEY and SVGAGI.

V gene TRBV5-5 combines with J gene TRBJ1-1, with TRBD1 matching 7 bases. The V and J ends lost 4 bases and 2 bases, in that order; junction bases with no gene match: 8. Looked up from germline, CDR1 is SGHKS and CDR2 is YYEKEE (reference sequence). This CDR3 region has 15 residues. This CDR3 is CASSVTGAGNTEAFF. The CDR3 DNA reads TGTGCCAGCAGCGTTACAGGGGCAGGAAACACTGAAGCTTTCTTT.

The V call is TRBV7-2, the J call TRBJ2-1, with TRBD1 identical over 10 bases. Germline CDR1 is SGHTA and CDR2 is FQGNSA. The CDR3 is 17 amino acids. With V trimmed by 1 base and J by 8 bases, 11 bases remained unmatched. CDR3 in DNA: TGTGCCAGCAGCTTAGTTGGGGGACAGGGGATTTTCGATGAGCAGTTCTTC. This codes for CASSLVGGQGIFDEQFF.

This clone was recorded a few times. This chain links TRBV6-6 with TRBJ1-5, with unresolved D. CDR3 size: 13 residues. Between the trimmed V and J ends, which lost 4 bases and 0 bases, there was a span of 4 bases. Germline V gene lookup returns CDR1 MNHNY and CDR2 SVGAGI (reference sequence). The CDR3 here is CASSLISNQPQHF. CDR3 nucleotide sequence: TGTGCCAGCAGTTTAATTAGCAATCAGCCCCAGCATTTT.

The CDR3, as DNA: TGTGCCAGCAGCTTAACGGACAATGAGCAGTTCTTC. Its protein is CASSLTDNEQFF. The chain employs TRBV13 and TRBJ2-1; D unresolved. The CDR3 totals 12 residues. V was pared by 2 bases and J by 5 bases, with 4 bases between. Germline V gene lookup returns CDR1 PRHDT and CDR2 FYEKMQ (reference sequence). The whole variable domain, remainder taken from reference TRBV13 and TRBJ2-1, is AAGVIQSPRHLIKEKRETATLKCYPIPRHDTVYWYQQGPGQDPQFLISFYEKMQSDKGSIPDRFSAQQFSDYHSELNMSSLELGDSALYFCASSLTDNEQFFGPGTRLTVL.

The chain's CDR3 is CASSHPSDTQYF. As DNA, the CDR3 is TGTGCCAGCAGTCACCCTAGTGATACGCAGTATTTT. The chain combines TRBV27 with TRBJ2-3; D gene unclear. Germline CDR1 reads MNHEY; CDR2 reads SMNVEV (reference sequence). V was cut by 5 bases and J by 6 bases, with 9 bases left in between. This CDR3 comprises 12 residues.

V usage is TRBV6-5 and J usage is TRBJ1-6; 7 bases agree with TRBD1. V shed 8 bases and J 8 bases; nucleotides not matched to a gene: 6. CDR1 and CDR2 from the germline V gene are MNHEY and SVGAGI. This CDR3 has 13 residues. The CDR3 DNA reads TGTGCCAGCGGCAGGGGGTTCGATTCACCCCTCCACTTT. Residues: CASGRGFDSPLHF.

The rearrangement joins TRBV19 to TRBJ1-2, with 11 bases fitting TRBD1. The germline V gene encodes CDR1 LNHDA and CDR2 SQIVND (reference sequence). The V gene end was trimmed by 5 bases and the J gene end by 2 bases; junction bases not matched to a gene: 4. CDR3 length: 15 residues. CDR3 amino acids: CASSVGTGGNYGYTF. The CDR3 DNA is TGTGCCAGTAGTGTCGGGACAGGGGGGAACTATGGCTACACCTTC.

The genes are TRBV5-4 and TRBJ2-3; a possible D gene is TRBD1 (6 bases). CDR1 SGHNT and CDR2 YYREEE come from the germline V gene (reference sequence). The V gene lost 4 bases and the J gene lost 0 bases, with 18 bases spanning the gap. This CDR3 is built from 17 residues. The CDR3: CASSRTVTQTSTDTQYF. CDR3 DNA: TGTGCCAGCAGCCGGACAGTGACCCAGACTAGCACAGATACGCAGTATTTT.

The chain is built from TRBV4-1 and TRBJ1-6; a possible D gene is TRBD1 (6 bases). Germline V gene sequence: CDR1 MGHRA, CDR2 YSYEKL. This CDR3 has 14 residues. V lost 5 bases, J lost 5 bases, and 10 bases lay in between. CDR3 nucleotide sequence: TGCGCCAGCAGCTTTGGACAGAATAATTCACCCCTCCACTTT. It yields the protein CASSFGQNNSPLHF.

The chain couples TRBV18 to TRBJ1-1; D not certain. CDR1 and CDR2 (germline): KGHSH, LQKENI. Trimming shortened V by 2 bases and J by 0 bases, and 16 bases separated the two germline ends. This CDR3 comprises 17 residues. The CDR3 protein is CASSPGGARLMNTEAFF. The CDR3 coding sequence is TGTGCCAGCTCACCAGGAGGTGCCCGACTAATGAACACTGAAGCTTTCTTT.

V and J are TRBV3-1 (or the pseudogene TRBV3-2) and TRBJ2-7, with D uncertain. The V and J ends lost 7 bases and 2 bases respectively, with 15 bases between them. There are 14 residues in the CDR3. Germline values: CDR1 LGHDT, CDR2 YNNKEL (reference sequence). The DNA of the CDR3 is TGTGCCAGCACCCCCGGTCCCGAAACCTACGAGCAGTACTTC. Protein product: CASTPGPETYEQYF.